This T cell receptor (beta chain) was documented in a study of T cells in Graves' hyperthyroidism and ophthalmopathy. Broader study findings: A model of 13 V-J features distinguished ophthalmopathy from stable hyperthyroidism.

This clonotype was detected ten times or more. Its specificity is unknown. Aged 18 to 65, the patients had hyperthyroidism that was newly diagnosed and had lasted under 2 months. RNA transcripts provided the source from which TCR beta CDR3 regions were amplified. The HTBI primer set served for first-round RT-PCR of the TCR CDR3. TCRdb ran MiXCR on the multiplex PCR reads and lists one entry per CDR3 protein. Of hundreds of thousands of distinct CDR3 sequences in the sample, around 14% were seen once. The length of the CDR3 is 11 residues. CDR1 and CDR2 (germline): GTSNPN, SVGIG (reference sequence). V was shortened by 5 bases and J by 6 bases, with 9 bases between the two germline ends.

Material: blood. This rearrangement joins TRBV30 to TRBJ2-3; D not certain. The TCR originated in a woman aged 18-29 years with Graves' hyperthyroidism. The CDR3 sequence: CAWGGFDTQYF. DNA of the CDR3: TGTGCCTGGGGTGGATTTGATACGCAGTATTTT.